Each of the 11 T cell receptor beta chains below was sequenced from the same sample in a study of T cells expressing NK-cell markers (TCRdb year 2020). The method behind the library was 5' RACE. Sequencing was carried out with an Illumina HiSeq 2000. TCRdb reprocessed the public reads and reports one entry per CDR3 protein sequence, without DNA. This sample's listing comprises 200,000 to 300,000 distinct CDR3 sequences. Of the sample, approximately 0.41% is held by the ten largest clones. The sequencing sample was made of blood T cells: a sorted CD56 or NKG2C T cell subset, CD4+ or CD8+ T cells, or bulk PBMC T cells (not recorded which). The receptors were sampled from a man between 18 and 29 years old in good health. Donor details come from another sample of the same person, matched by shared clones.

The chain carries TRBV6-5 and TRBJ2-7; checking the TCRdb D call of TRBD1 is not possible without DNA. This CDR3 is 18 amino acids long. Germline values: CDR1 MNHEY, CDR2 SVGAGI. CDR3 residues: CASSYGSRSGDTSYEQYF.

V gene TRBV9 combines with J gene TRBJ2-5; TCRdb's D call of TRBD1 is untestable without DNA. This CDR3 spans 15 amino acids. Germline values: CDR1 SGDLS, CDR2 YYNGEE. The CDR3 loop reads CASSVRPGGVETQYF.

The J gene is TRBJ2-1, the V gene TRBV4-1; the TCRdb D gene call, TRBD2, has no DNA to confirm it. The CDR3 runs 17 residues. Germline V gene sequence: CDR1 MGHRA, CDR2 YSYEKL. The CDR3 here is CASSQFSPLAGGNEQFF.

The chain has TRBV20-1 and TRBJ1-4. The CDR3 totals 12 residues. The germline V gene has CDR1 DFQATT and CDR2 SNEGSKA (reference sequence). The CDR3 region is CSAKSGTEKLFF.

V gene TRBV12-3 or TRBV12-4 combines with J gene TRBJ1-1; as DNA is missing, the TRBD1 call by TCRdb cannot be tested. The CDR3 length is 16 residues. The CDR3 region is CASSFVPGPLNTEAFF.

V and J are TRBV6-5 and TRBJ2-3. The germline CDR1 and CDR2 sequences are MNHEY and SVGAGI. CDR3 length equals 13 residues. The CDR3 sequence: CASSYSYQDTQYF.

The chain joins TRBV27 to TRBJ2-5; TCRdb outputs TRBD1, but without DNA this stays unchecked. The CDR3 has 12 amino acids. Germline V gene data show CDR1 as MNHEY and CDR2 as SMNVEV (reference sequence). CDR3 in amino acids: CASSQGLETQYF.

V gene TRBV23-1 combines with J gene TRBJ2-3; the D call from TCRdb, TRBD1, cannot be confirmed without DNA. TRBV23-1 is placed among ORFs of uncertain function. The CDR3 length is 11 residues. CDR3 amino acids: CASHPADTQYF.

The V call is TRBV12-3 or TRBV12-4, the J call TRBJ2-1; TCRdb lists TRBD1, though no DNA is available to test this call. This CDR3 has 13 residues. CDR3 protein: CASSPRTGFEQFF.

The chain uses TRBV28 and TRBJ1-3; the D call from TCRdb, TRBD1, cannot be confirmed without DNA. The CDR3 sequence is 16 residues long. The V gene's germline CDR1 is MDHEN and CDR2 SYDVKM. CDR3 sequence reads: CASSSWTANSGNTIYF. The full variable domain, with the rest looked up from reference TRBV28 and TRBJ1-3, is DVKVTQSSRYLVKRTGEKVFLECVQDMDHENMFWYRQDPGLGLRLIYFSYDVKMKEKGDIPEGYSVSREKKERFSLILESASTNQTSMYLCASSSWTANSGNTIYFGEGSWLTVV.

The chain employs TRBV18 and TRBJ2-7. Per the germline V gene, CDR1 is KGHSH and CDR2 is LQKENI. CDR3 length equals 15 residues. CDR3 amino acids: CASSLTIDISYEQYF.